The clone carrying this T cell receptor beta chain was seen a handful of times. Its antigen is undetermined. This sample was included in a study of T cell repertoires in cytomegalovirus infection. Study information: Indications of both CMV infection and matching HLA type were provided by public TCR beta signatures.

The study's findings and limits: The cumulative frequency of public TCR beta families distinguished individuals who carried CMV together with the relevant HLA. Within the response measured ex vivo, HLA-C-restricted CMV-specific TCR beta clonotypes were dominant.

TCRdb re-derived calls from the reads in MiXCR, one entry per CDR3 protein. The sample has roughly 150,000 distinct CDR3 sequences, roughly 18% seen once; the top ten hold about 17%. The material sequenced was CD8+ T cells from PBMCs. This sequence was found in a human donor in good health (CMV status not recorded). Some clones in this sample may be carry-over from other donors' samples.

In nucleotides, the CDR3 is TGTGCCAGCAGTAAACCGATGAACGAGCAGTTCTTC. Translating gives CASSKPMNEQFF. The chain is built from TRBV27 and TRBJ2-1; D is undetermined. Germline CDR1 MNHEY, CDR2 SMNVEV (reference sequence). This CDR3 contains 12 residues. Trimming pared 5 bases from V and 10 bases from J, leaving 12 bases between.